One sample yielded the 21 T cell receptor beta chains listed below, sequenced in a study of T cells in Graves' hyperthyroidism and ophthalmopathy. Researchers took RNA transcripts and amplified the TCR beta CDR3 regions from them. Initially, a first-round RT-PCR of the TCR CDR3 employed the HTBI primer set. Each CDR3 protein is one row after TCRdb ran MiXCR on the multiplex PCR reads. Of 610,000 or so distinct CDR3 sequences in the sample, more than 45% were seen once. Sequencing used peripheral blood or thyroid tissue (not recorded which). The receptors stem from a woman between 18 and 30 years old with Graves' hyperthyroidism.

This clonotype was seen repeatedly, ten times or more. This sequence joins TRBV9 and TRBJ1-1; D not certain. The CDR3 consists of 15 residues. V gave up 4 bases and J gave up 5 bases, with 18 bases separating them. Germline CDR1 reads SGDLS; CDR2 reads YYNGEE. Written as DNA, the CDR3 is TGTGCCAGCAGCCCCTCCGGACTTAGGACGACTGAAGCTTTCTTT. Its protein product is CASSPSGLRTTEAFF.

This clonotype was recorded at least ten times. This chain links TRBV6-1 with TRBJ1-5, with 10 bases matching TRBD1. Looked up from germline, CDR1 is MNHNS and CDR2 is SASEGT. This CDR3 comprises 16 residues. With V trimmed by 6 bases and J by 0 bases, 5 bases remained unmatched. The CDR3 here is CASSADRGFSNQPQHF. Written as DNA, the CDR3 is TGTGCCAGCAGCGCGGACAGGGGGTTTAGCAATCAGCCCCAGCATTTT.

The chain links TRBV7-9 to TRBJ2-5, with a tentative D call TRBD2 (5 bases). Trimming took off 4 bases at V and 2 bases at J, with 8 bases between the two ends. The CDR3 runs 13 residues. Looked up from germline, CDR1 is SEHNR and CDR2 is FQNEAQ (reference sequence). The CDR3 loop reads CASSSEGQETQYF. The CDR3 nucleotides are TGTGCCAGCAGCTCCGAGGGTCAAGAGACCCAGTACTTC.

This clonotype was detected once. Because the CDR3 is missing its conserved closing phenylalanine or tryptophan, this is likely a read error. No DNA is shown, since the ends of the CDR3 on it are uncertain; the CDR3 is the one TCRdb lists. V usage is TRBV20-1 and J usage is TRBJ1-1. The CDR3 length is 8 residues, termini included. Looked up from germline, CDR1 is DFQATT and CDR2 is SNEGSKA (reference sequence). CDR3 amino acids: CSARVDGH.

The CDR3 coding sequence is TGTGCCAGCAGCTTGGGGGGGAGGACAGTACAACTGTTTTTT. Protein product: CASSLGGRTVQLFF. This chain links TRBV7-9 with TRBJ1-4; D is perhaps TRBD1 (6 bases). The CDR3 loop spans 14 amino acids. V gave up 3 bases and J gave up 12 bases, with 17 bases separating them. Germline CDR1 SEHNR, CDR2 FQNEAQ (reference sequence).

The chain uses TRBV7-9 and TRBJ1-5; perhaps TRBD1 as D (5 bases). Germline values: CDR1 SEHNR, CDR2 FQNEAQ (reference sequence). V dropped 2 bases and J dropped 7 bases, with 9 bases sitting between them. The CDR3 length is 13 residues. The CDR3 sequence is CASSLRGVQPQHF. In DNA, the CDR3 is TGTGCCAGCAGCTTAAGGGGTGTCCAGCCCCAGCATTTT. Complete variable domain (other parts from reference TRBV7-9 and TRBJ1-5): DTGVSQNPRHKITKRGQNVTFRCDPISEHNRLYWYRQTLGQGPEFLTYFQNEAQLEKSRLLSDRFSAERPKGSFSTLEIQRTEQGDSAMYLCASSLRGVQPQHFGDGTRLSIL.

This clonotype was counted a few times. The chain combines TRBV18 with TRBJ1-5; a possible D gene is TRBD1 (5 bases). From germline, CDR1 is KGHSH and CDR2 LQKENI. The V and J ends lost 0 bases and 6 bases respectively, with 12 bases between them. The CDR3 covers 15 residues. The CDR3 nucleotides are TGTGCCAGCTCACCACCAGTTTCAGGGACTCAGCCCCAGCATTTT. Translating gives CASSPPVSGTQPQHF.

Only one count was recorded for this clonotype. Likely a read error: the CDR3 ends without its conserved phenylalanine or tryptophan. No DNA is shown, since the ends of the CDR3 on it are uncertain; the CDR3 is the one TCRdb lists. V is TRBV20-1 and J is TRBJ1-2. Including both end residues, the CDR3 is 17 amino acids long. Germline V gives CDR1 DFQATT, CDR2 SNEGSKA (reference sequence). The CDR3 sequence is CSVGSENTGELTMATQS.

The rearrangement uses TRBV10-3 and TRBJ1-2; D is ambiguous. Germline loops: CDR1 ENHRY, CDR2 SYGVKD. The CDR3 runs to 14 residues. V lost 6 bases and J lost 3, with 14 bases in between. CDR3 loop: CAIRGLAGDYGYTF. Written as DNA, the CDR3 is TGTGCCATCAGAGGACTAGCGGGAGACTATGGCTACACCTTC.

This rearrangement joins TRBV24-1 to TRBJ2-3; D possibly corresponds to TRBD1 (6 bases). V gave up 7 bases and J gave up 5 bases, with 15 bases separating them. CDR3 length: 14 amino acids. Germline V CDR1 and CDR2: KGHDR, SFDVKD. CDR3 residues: CATRQGQLEDTQYF. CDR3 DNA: TGTGCCACCAGACAGGGTCAGTTGGAAGATACGCAGTATTTT.

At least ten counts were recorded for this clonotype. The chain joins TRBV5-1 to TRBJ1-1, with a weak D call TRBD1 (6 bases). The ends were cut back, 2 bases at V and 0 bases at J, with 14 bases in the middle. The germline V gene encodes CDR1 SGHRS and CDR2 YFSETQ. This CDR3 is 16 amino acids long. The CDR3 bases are TGCGCCAGCAGCTTTCCGGGGGGCTCGATGAACACTGAAGCTTTCTTT. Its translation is CASSFPGGSMNTEAFF.

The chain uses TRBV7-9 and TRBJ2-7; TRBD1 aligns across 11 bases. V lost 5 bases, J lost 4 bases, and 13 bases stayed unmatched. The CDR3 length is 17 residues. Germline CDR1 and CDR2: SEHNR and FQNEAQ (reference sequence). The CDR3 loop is CASSLKAGTGGVYEQYF. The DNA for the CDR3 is TGTGCCAGCAGCCTGAAAGCGGGGACAGGGGGAGTGTACGAGCAGTACTTC.

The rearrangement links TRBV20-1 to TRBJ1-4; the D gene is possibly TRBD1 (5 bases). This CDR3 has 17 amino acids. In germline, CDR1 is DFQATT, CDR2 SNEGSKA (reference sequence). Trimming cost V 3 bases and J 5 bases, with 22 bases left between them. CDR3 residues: CSASGTSGNPYNEKLFF. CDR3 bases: TGCAGTGCTAGCGGGACTAGCGGGAACCCGTACAATGAAAAACTGTTTTTT.

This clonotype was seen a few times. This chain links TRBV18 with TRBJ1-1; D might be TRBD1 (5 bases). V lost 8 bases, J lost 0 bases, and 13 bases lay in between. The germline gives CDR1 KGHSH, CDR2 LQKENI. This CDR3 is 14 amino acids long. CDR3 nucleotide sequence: TGTGCCAGCCTCCAAGGGGACCTGAACACTGAAGCTTTCTTT. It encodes CASLQGDLNTEAFF.

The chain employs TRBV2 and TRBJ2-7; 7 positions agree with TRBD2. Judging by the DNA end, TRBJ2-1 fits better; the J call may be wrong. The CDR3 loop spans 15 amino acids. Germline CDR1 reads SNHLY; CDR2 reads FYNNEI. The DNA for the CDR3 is TGTGCCAGCAGTGGTAGTAGGACTAGTCTCAATGAGCAGTTCTTC. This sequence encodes CASSGSRTSLNEQFF.

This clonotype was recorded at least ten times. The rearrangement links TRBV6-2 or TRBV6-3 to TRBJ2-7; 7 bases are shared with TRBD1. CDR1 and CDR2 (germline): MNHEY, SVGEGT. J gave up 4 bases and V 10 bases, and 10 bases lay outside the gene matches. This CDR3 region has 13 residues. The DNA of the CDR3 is TGTGCCACCCACCTAGACAGGGAGTACGAGCAGTACTTC. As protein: CATHLDREYEQYF.

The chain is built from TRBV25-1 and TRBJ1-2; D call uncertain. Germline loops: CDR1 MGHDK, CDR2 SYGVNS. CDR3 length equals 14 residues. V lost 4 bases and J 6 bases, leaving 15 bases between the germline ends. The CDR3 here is CASSARLWADGYTF. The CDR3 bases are TGTGCCAGCAGTGCTAGATTATGGGCCGATGGCTACACCTTC.

The CDR3 sequence: CASSQDPGVATNEKLFF. The CDR3 region has the DNA TGCGCCAGCAGCCAAGATCCGGGAGTTGCAACTAATGAAAAACTGTTTTTT. The rearrangement uses TRBV4-1 and TRBJ1-4; D is unclear. Between the trimmed V and J ends, which lost 0 bases and 0 bases, there was a span of 11 bases. This CDR3 region has 17 residues. Germline V gene sequence: CDR1 MGHRA, CDR2 YSYEKL.

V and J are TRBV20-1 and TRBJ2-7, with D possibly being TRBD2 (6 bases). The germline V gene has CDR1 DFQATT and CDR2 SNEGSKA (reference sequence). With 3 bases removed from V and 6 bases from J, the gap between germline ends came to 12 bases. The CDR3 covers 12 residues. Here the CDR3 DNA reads TGCAGTGCTAGCAGGAATAGCGGCGAGCAGTACTTC. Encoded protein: CSASRNSGEQYF.

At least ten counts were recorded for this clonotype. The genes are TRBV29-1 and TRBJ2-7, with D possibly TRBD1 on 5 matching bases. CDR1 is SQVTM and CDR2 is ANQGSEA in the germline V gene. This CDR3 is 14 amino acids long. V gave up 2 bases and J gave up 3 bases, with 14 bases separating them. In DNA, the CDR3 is TGCAGCGTTGAAACAGGTCCTACCCACTACGAGCAGTACTTC. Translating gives CSVETGPTHYEQYF.

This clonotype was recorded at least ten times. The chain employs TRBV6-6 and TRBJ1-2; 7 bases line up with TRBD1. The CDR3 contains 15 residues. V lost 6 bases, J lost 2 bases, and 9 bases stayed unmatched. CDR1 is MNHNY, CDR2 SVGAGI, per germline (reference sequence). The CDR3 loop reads CASRRQGDMNYGYTF. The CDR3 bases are TGTGCCAGCAGAAGACAGGGAGATATGAACTATGGCTACACCTTC.